This T cell receptor beta chain was documented in a study of a mutant IDH1 vaccine in newly diagnosed glioma. Clones were sequenced by immunoSEQ multiplex PCR, and TCRdb holds only the in-frame ones, with some missing. The sample carries tens of thousands of clones, 80% to 90% recorded once. Time point indicated: week 35, safety follow-up. Every single dose of the vaccine, 300 ug of mutant IDH1 20-mer peptide, came with topical imiquimod. Worth noting for this clone: The antigen remains unidentified.

CDR1 is MNHEY and CDR2 is SMNVEV in the germline V gene (reference sequence). V dropped 2 bases and J dropped 0 bases, with 8 bases sitting between them. This CDR3 comprises 16 residues. The clonotype was recovered from a young man with glioma. The specimen comprised PBMCs, sampled from a glioma patient whose treatment included an IDH1 peptide vaccine. V and J are TRBV27 and TRBJ1-6; D ambiguous. The CDR3 DNA sequence: TGTGCCAGCAGTTTACTCCGAAACTCCTATAATTCACCCCTCCACTTT. It translates to CASSLLRNSYNSPLHF.